Below, one TCR beta chain is given with its context. The target of this receptor is not known. A much more abundant neighbour one base away suggests this may be a read error. These data come from a study of tumor and adjacent non-tumor tissue in lung cancer (dated by TCRdb to 2016 to 2019). For the study in its entirety: Patients with adenocarcinoma (around 13), squamous cell carcinoma (2) and small cell lung cancer (1) were included in the cohort. Among the approximately 15 patients, ages ranged from about 31 to 76 years, some ten were men and 5 were women, and disease was TNM stage I to III. A total of 95 million to 150 million productive TCRbeta reads were generated by sequencing, corresponding to an average of around 3.8 million reads per sample. Under 35 paired specimens, one tumor and one normal lung sample per patient, were profiled by TCRbeta CDR3 sequencing. The study compared bulk TCRbeta repertoires between lung tumor tissue and matched distant non-tumor lung tissue from more than twelve lung cancer patients. Overall results and qualifications from the work: The cohort had only approximately 15 patients, and the authors noted that larger samples and more detailed clinical data are needed. Because peripheral blood was not sequenced, blood TCRbeta repertoires in the lung cancer patients of the study were not examined. TCR diversity was significantly higher in younger patients, and greater tumor TCR diversity was associated with shorter overall survival and shorter disease-free survival. The sequencing platform is not named in the methods, and unique molecular identifiers are not mentioned. Tumor tissue showed significantly higher TCR diversity (inverse Simpson) than normal lung tissue, at 431.37 vs 166.20 (P = 0.0075, Mann-Whitney U test). The top 100 clones accounted for a significantly larger cumulative portion of the repertoire in normal lung than in tumor tissue.

Bulk unsorted tissue served as the source for RNA extraction, and RNA quality was assessed using a NanoDrop ND-1000 and an Agilent 2100. All donors had newly diagnosed lung cancer, had not received prior chemotherapy, and were admitted for thoracic surgery in China between August and November 2014. Patients with previous radiotherapy or chemotherapy, or with another concurrent cancer, were excluded from the study. Surgical tissue pieces of about 1-2.3 cm3 were preserved in RNAlater solution and were kept at -80 degrees C until use. V drops 8 bases and J drops 0 bases, leaving 23 bases in between. The germline V gene sets CDR1 to MNHEY and CDR2 to SVGEGT. The CDR3 sequence holds 18 residues, the cysteine and phenylalanine included. Only CDR3 DNA remains: 54 bases, in frame from the first base. Library preparation used multiplex PCR. The sequencer listed for this sample is Illumina HiSeq 2500. TCRbeta libraries were built by three rounds of nested PCR using primers (Table S4), following protocols modified from ARM-PCR. Before sequencing, PCR products of 200-500 bp were excised from the gel and purified with the QIAquick gel extraction kit. In the authors' own workflow: Trimmomatic was used to clean the reads, FLASH was used to merge the reads into complete CDR3 sequences, and MiTCR was used to assign the reads to V(D)J germline segments. VDJtools was used to compute clonal diversity as the inverse Simpson's index. A read counted as productive if the sequence was in-frame and lacked a premature stop codon. TCRdb trimmed the raw reads at Q25, called clones with MiXCR and kept productive beta chains. Entries that share a CDR3 protein sequence are merged under the most common genes and DNA. These V and J calls derive from TCRdb rather than the authors' analysis. The sample table contains approximately 120,000 distinct CDR3 sequences; only one count was recorded for approximately 71% of them. 30% to 45% of the sample comes from the top ten.

This sequence was found in a woman aged 55-69 years with non-small cell lung cancer. The chain uses TRBV6-2 or TRBV6-3 and TRBJ2-1; TRBD2 is possibly the D segment (6 matching bases). Material: lung tumor tissue. The DNA reads as follows: TGTGCCAGCCTCACTAGAGGAGTGGGAGGCTACTCCTACAATGAGCAGTTCTTC. Translated, this is CASLTRGVGGYSYNEQFF.